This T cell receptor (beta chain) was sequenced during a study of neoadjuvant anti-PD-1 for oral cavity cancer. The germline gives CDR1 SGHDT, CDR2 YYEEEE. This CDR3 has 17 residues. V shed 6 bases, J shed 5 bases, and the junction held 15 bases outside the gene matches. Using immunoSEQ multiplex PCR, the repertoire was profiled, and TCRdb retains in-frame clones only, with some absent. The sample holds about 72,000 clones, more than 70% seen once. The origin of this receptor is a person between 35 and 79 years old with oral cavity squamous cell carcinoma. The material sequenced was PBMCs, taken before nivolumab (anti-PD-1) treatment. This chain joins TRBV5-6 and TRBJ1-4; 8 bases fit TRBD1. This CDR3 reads CASNDRGLSAENEKLFF. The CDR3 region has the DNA TGTGCCAGCAACGACAGGGGATTGTCCGCAGAAAATGAAAAACTGTTTTTT.